The sample holds a few counts of the clone carrying this T cell receptor beta chain. The antigen remains unidentified. From the 5' RACE reads, TCRdb called clonotypes with MiXCR, one entry per CDR3 protein. The sample lists fewer than 500,000 distinct CDR3 sequences; approximately 14% were seen once. The V end was cut by 6 bases, the J end by 4 bases, with 24 bases between. CDR3 size: 17 residues. This sample is drawn from a study of identical twins. Findings and caveats of the study: Findings came from cross-sectional statistics, without long-term follow-up of donors.

This same sample was also taken into another study, of yellow fever vaccine responses in identical twins.

This rearrangement joins TRBV12-3 or TRBV12-4 to TRBJ1-2; D is undetermined. The clonotype comes from a woman younger than 35 in good health. Sequenced input: CD4+ T cells sorted from blood. This CDR3 reads CASSPLVAGSGGYGYTF. CDR3 nucleotides: TGTGCCAGCAGCCCCCTGGTGGCGGGATCAGGAGGCTATGGCTACACCTTC.